This T cell receptor beta chain was profiled in a study of cytomegalovirus exposure and HLA in healthy donors. The donors were part of the validation cohort of roughly 110 subjects. That cohort was separate from the first cohort, which comprised 670 or so subjects. Study conclusions and caveats: For most TCR sequences rarity was the rule, although some public TCRs occurred in many donors. In a later analysis, first-cohort TCR clusters were found to tend to co-occur in the 90 to 150 validation repertoires.

Profiled with immunoSEQ multiplex PCR; TCRdb holds only in-frame clones, not every one. The data show 150,000 or so clones, roughly nine tenths seen once. This CDR3 has 16 amino acids. Trimming cost V 4 bases and J 3 bases; bases outside gene matches: 12. Germline V lookup: CDR1 SQVTM, CDR2 ANQGSEA. Remarks on this clone: The target antigen is unknown.

The chain is built from TRBV29-1 and TRBJ1-2, with 9 bases lining up with TRBD1. This sequence originates from a woman aged 18-29 years in good health and CMV-seropositive. The sequenced sample consisted of PBMCs. The chain's CDR3 is CSVGSPTGGVDYGYTF. The CDR3 DNA reads TGCAGCGTTGGTTCCCCAACAGGGGGCGTAGACTATGGCTACACCTTC.